These 6 T cell receptor beta chains were sequenced from one sample in a study of shared clonotypes between healthy human individuals. Here immunoSEQ multiplex PCR was the method, and the copy in TCRdb shows in-frame clones only, minus some. The sample holds about half a million clones, 75% to 80% seen once. The sample comprised PBMCs. The receptors here all came from a woman aged 40 to 50 in good health. Some clones in this sample may be carry-over from other donors' samples.

This clone has a single count. It is likely a read error: a sequence one base away is far more abundant. The chain recombines TRBV7-2 with TRBJ1-5; possible D gene TRBD1, 5 bases. Germline CDR1 reads SGHTA; CDR2 reads FQGNSA. This CDR3 contains 13 residues. V was shortened by 8 bases and J by 5 bases, with 13 bases between the two germline ends. The CDR3 DNA is TGTGCCAGCGGCATAAGGGGTGATCAGCCCCAGCATTTT. Translating gives CASGIRGDQPQHF.

This clone was seen more than once but under ten times. The CDR3 sequence is CASSQEETSGRAVYEQYF. The CDR3 DNA follows: TGCGCCAGCAGCCAGGAGGAGACTAGCGGGAGGGCCGTGTACGAGCAGTACTTC. V gene TRBV4-3 combines with J gene TRBJ2-7; 14 bases match TRBD2. Looked up from germline, CDR1 is LGHNA and CDR2 is YSLEER. V lost 3 bases and J lost 4; bases outside the gene matches: 11. This CDR3 spans 18 amino acids.

The genes are TRBV18 and TRBJ1-2, with D perhaps TRBD1 (6 bases). The CDR3 spans 14 residues. The V and J ends lost 0 bases and 5 bases respectively, with 10 bases between them. Germline V CDR1 and CDR2: KGHSH, LQKENI. In DNA form, the CDR3 reads TGTGCCAGCTCACCACCAGGGAGGGGGTATGGCTACACCTTC. It codes for CASSPPGRGYGYTF.

The V gene is TRBV9, the J gene TRBJ1-1, with TRBD1 identical over 7 bases. Germline CDR1 reads SGDLS; CDR2 reads YYNGEE. The CDR3 consists of 15 residues. V shed 4 bases, J shed 2 bases, and the junction held 8 bases outside the gene matches. The CDR3 loop is CASSPRDRDNTEAFF. The CDR3 DNA is TGTGCCAGCAGCCCCCGGGACAGAGATAACACTGAAGCTTTCTTT.

The chain has TRBV9 and TRBJ1-5; 10 positions match TRBD1. The CDR3 extends over 14 amino acids. Germline V gene sequence: CDR1 SGDLS, CDR2 YYNGEE. V was pared by 4 bases and J by 6 bases, with 4 bases of the junction left unmatched. The CDR3 DNA reads TGTGCCAGCAGCAAGGGACAGGGGAGTCAGCCCCAGCATTTT. It yields the protein CASSKGQGSQPQHF.

A word on this clone: Mismatch with germline at one junction end may stem from a read error. This rearrangement joins TRBV5-1 to TRBJ2-7, with TRBD2 identical over 7 bases. The CDR3 covers 16 residues. From germline, CDR1 is SGHRS and CDR2 YFSETQ. The CDR3 DNA sequence: TGCGCCGGCAGCTTAGGATTAGCGGGCCCCTCCTACGAGCAGTACTTC. Translating gives CAGSLGLAGPSYEQYF.